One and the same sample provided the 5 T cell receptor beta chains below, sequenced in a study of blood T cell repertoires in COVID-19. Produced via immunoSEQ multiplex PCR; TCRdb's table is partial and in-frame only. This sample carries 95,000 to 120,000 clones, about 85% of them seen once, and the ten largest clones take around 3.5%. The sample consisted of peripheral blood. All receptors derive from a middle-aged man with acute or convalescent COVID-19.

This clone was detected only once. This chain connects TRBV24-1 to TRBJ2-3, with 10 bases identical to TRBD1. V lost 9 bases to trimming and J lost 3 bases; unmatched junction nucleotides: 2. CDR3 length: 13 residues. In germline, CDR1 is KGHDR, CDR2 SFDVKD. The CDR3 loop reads CATRDRGTDTQYF. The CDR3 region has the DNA TGTGCCACCCGGGACAGGGGTACAGATACGCAGTATTTT.

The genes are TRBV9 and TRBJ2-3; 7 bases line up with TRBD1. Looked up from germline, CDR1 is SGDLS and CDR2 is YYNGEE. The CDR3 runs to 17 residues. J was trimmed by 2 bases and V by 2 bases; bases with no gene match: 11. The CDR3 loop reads CASSVAGTDGPTDTQYF. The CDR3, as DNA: TGTGCCAGCAGCGTGGCCGGGACAGACGGACCCACAGATACGCAGTATTTT.

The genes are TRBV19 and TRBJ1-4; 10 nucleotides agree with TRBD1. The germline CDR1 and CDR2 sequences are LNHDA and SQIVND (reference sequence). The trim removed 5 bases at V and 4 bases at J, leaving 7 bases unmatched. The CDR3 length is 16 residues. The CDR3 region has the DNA TGTGCCAGTAGTCCGGGACAGGGGCTCGGTAATGAAAAACTGTTTTTT. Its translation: CASSPGQGLGNEKLFF.

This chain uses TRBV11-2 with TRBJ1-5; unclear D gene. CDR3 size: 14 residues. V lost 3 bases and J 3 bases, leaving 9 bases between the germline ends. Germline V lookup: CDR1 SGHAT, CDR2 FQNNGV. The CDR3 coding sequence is TGTGCCAGCAGCTTTTCCGGGAACAATCAGCCCCAGCATTTT. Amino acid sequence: CASSFSGNNQPQHF.

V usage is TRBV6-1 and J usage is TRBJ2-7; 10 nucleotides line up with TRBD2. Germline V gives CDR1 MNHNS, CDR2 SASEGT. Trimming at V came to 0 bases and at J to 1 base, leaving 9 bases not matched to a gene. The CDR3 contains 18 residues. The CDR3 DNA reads TGTGCCAGCAGTGAAGCGCTGTCTAGCGGGGGCCAATCCTACGAGCAGTACTTC. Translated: CASSEALSSGGQSYEQYF.